This T cell receptor (beta chain) stems from a study of metastatic and nonmetastatic thyroid tumors. Overall study context: Samples came from malignant and benign thyroid patients, and repertoires were compared across blood and tumor or nodule tissue. Study-wide findings and caveats: As reported, TCR beta diversity in blood and tumor was significantly higher in malignant thyroid tumors than in benign nodules.

All patients reached thyroid surgery having received no treatment beforehand. Trimming at V came to 5 bases and at J to 4 bases, leaving 14 bases not matched to a gene. CDR3 length equals 17 residues. CDR1 and CDR2 from the germline V gene are SGHVS and FQNEAQ. At least ten counts were recorded for this clone. Its antigen is unidentified. In the authors' methods: Differences in CDR3 between clinicopathological groups were drawn on to build a classifier intended to discriminate distant-metastatic papillary thyroid cancer patients. TCRdb re-clonotyped the PCR reads through MiXCR. These V and J calls rely on TCRdb rather than the paper's analysis. The repertoire consists of roughly 14,000 clones, with roughly 34% occurring once and the leading ten covering 8% to 13%.

This TCR came from a male donor with papillary thyroid cancer or a benign thyroid nodule (not recorded which). Some clones in this sample may be carry-over from other donors' samples. The sample was tumor tissue. The V and J genes are TRBV7-8 and TRBJ2-1, with TRBD2 matching 7 bases. In nucleotides, the CDR3 is TGTGCCAGCAGCCCGAAGCGACCCCTAGCGGAATACAATGAGCAGTTCTTC. It yields the protein CASSPKRPLAEYNEQFF.